These 25 T cell receptor beta chains were sequenced from one sample in a study of a mutant IDH1 vaccine in newly diagnosed glioma. Time point given: week 11, during vaccination. It was 300 ug of mutant IDH1 20-mer peptide that made up each vaccine dose, given with topical imiquimod. Antigens of these TCRs are unknown. Assay used: immunoSEQ multiplex PCR; TCRdb lists only in-frame clones, some missing. The profile shows 110,000 or so clones, about 90% of them singletons. The starting material was PBMCs, obtained from a glioma patient whose treatment included an IDH1 peptide vaccine. All receptors come from a woman aged 50 to 65 with glioma.

The rearrangement links TRBV6-7 to TRBJ2-2, with TRBD1 identical over 11 bases. TRBV6-7 is given ORF status, its function remaining uncertain. J gave up 4 bases and V 2 bases, and 3 bases lay outside the gene matches. This CDR3 has 16 residues. The CDR3 DNA reads as TGTGCCAGCAGTTACGACGGGACAGGGGGCACCGGGGAGCTGTTTTTT. Translating gives CASSYDGTGGTGELFF.

The chain has TRBV5-4 and TRBJ1-3, with D perhaps matching TRBD1 (6 bases). The V gene lost 4 bases and the J gene lost 0 bases, with 14 bases spanning the gap. The CDR3 is made up of 16 amino acids. Per germline, CDR1 SGHNT and CDR2 YYREEE (reference sequence). CDR3 nucleotides: TGTGCCAGCAGCGGGGGGGCGCCGCTCTCTGGAAACACCATATATTTT. Protein sequence: CASSGGAPLSGNTIYF.

V and J are TRBV2 and TRBJ1-2; D ambiguous. Germline values: CDR1 SNHLY, CDR2 FYNNEI. This CDR3 region has 11 residues. V was pared by 9 bases and J by 7 bases, with 12 bases between. Written as DNA, the CDR3 is TGTGCCAGACACAAGGGATTTGGCTACACCTTC. It codes for CARHKGFGYTF.

This chain joins TRBV9 and TRBJ2-2, with D perhaps matching TRBD2 (5 bases). This CDR3 contains 16 residues. V lost 3 bases and J lost 1, with 13 bases in between. Germline CDR1 is SGDLS and CDR2 is YYNGEE. The CDR3 protein is CASSDRDGRNTGELFF. The CDR3 bases are TGTGCCAGCAGCGACCGGGATGGGCGGAACACCGGGGAGCTGTTTTTT.

The rearrangement links TRBV30 to TRBJ2-7; no reliable D call. This CDR3 has 12 residues. Trimming removed 0 bases at V and 4 bases at J, with 7 bases between. CDR1 and CDR2 (germline): GTSNPN, SVGIG (reference sequence). The CDR3 reads CAWSVSLYEQYF. The CDR3, as DNA: TGTGCCTGGAGTGTAAGCCTTTACGAGCAGTACTTC.

This clone was seen just once. This chain uses TRBV6-1 with TRBJ1-4; D ambiguous. Germline CDR1 and CDR2: MNHNS and SASEGT. Trimming stripped 3 bases from V and 0 bases from J, with 11 bases between. The CDR3 extends over 16 amino acids. The CDR3 region has the DNA TGTGCCAGCAGTGAGGAGCCTATTGCAACTAATGAAAAACTGTTTTTT. Translation: CASSEEPIATNEKLFF.

The V gene is TRBV5-1, the J gene TRBJ2-7, with TRBD1 as a possible D gene (5 bases). V was cut by 3 bases and J by 1 base, with 14 bases left in between. CDR3 length: 15 amino acids. CDR1 is SGHRS, CDR2 YFSETQ, per germline. The CDR3 DNA reads TGCGCCAGCAGCTGGGGCACGGACCCGTCCTACGAGCAGTACTTC. Translation: CASSWGTDPSYEQYF.

This chain uses TRBV27 with TRBJ2-7, with a possible D match to TRBD1 (7 bases). Germline lookup yields CDR1 MNHEY and CDR2 SMNVEV (reference sequence). V was shortened by 4 bases and J by 2 bases, with 12 bases between the two germline ends. The CDR3 is 14 amino acids. The CDR3 region is CASSYGRGAYEQYF. DNA for the CDR3: TGTGCCAGCAGTTACGGCAGGGGGGCCTACGAGCAGTACTTC.

This clone appeared once. V and J are TRBV5-6 and TRBJ2-1; maybe TRBD1 (6 bases). Germline V gene sequence: CDR1 SGHDT, CDR2 YYEEEE. V lost 4 bases, J lost 11 bases, and 16 bases lay in between. The CDR3 contains 13 residues. The CDR3: CASSPRQQGKQFF. The CDR3 DNA is TGTGCCAGCAGCCCTCGCCAACAGGGTAAGCAGTTCTTC.

This chain connects TRBV18 to TRBJ2-7, with 7 bases aligning to TRBD2. Trimming removed 4 bases from V and 3 bases from J; junction bases left unmatched: 6. The CDR3 runs 14 residues. Germline V gene sequence: CDR1 KGHSH, CDR2 LQKENI. CDR3 DNA sequence: TGTGCCAGCTCACTCGGCGGGAGCGACTACGAGCAGTACTTC. This sequence encodes CASSLGGSDYEQYF. Full variable domain (missing parts from reference TRBV18 and TRBJ2-7): NAGVMQNPRHLVRRRGQEARLRCSPMKGHSHVYWYRQLPEEGLKFMVYLQKENIIDESGMPKERFSAEFPKEGPSILRIQQVVRGDSAAYFCASSLGGSDYEQYFGPGTRLTVT.

The chain links TRBV11-3 to TRBJ2-7; no clear D. This CDR3 is built from 13 residues. Per the germline V gene, CDR1 is SGHNT and CDR2 is YENEEA. The V and J ends lost 0 bases and 5 bases respectively, with 8 bases between them. The CDR3 region has the DNA TGTGCCAGCAGCTTAGAGCTAGGGCACGAGCAGTACTTC. This codes for CASSLELGHEQYF.

The chain has TRBV25-1 and TRBJ1-4; 7 nucleotides agree with TRBD1. The CDR3 is 15 residues long. Per the germline V gene, CDR1 is MGHDK and CDR2 is SYGVNS. V gave up 2 bases and J gave up 2 bases; unmatched junction bases: 2. The CDR3 sequence: CASSEGGQTNEKLFF. In DNA, the CDR3 is TGTGCCAGCAGTGAAGGGGGACAGACTAATGAAAAACTGTTTTTT.

The V and J genes are TRBV5-4 and TRBJ2-7; TRBD2 agrees at 16 bases. The germline CDR1 and CDR2 sequences are SGHNT and YYREEE (reference sequence). The CDR3 runs 16 residues. V lost 4 bases, J lost 6 bases, and 7 bases stayed unmatched. The CDR3 reads CASSAGLAGGRVEQYF. The CDR3 bases are TGTGCCAGCAGCGCGGGACTAGCGGGAGGGCGTGTCGAGCAGTACTTC.

J is TRBJ1-2 and V is TRBV5-6; D is perhaps TRBD1 (6 bases). With 3 bases removed from V and 0 bases from J, the gap between germline ends came to 15 bases. CDR3 size: 16 residues. Germline CDR1 reads SGHDT; CDR2 reads YYEEEE. In DNA form, the CDR3 reads TGTGCCAGCAGCTGGGGGCCAGGGCCCTCTAACTATGGCTACACCTTC. Amino acid sequence: CASSWGPGPSNYGYTF.

The V gene is TRBV6-1, the J gene TRBJ1-3, with TRBD1 matching over 8 bases. This CDR3 spans 16 amino acids. Germline assignment: CDR1 MNHNS and CDR2 SASEGT. With V trimmed by 4 bases and J by 0 bases, 5 bases remained unmatched. The CDR3 region has the DNA TGTGCCAGCAGTGCTTGGGACAGGACCTCTGGAAACACCATATATTTT. Translated, it gives CASSAWDRTSGNTIYF.

V and J are TRBV29-1 and TRBJ2-1; TRBD2 aligns across 12 bases. This CDR3 contains 14 residues. CDR1 is SQVTM and CDR2 is ANQGSEA in the germline V gene. With V trimmed by 6 bases and J by 7 bases, 7 bases remained unmatched. CDR3 nucleotides: TGCAGCGTCCCAACTAGCGGGAGGAGGAATGAGCAGTTCTTC. This codes for CSVPTSGRRNEQFF.

The chain links TRBV7-3 to TRBJ2-7; maybe TRBD2 (5 bases). CDR3 size: 15 residues. The V end was cut by 6 bases, the J end by 3 bases, with 18 bases between. The germline gives CDR1 SGHTA, CDR2 FQGTGA. The CDR3 loop is CASSLSGGGFYEQYF. The CDR3 bases are TGTGCCAGCAGTCTCTCGGGTGGAGGTTTCTACGAGCAGTACTTC.

The chain employs TRBV28 and TRBJ2-3; TRBD1 matches at 9 bases. Germline V gene sequence: CDR1 MDHEN, CDR2 SYDVKM. This CDR3 has 16 amino acids. V was pared by 6 bases and J by 0 bases, with 7 bases of the junction left unmatched. CDR3 amino acids: CASSLGTGFSTDTQYF. In nucleotides, the CDR3 is TGTGCCAGCAGCCTCGGGACAGGGTTTAGCACAGATACGCAGTATTTT.

The chain has TRBV28 and TRBJ2-7; the match to TRBD2 covers 7 bases. The germline CDR1 and CDR2 sequences are MDHEN and SYDVKM. Trimming removed 6 bases from V and 4 bases from J; junction bases left unmatched: 9. The CDR3 spans 14 residues. The CDR3 region is CASSSHFGGYEQYF. The CDR3 DNA follows: TGTGCCAGCAGCTCACATTTCGGGGGGTACGAGCAGTACTTC.

V usage is TRBV4-1 and J usage is TRBJ2-7; no clear D gene. Trimming left V 4 bases short and J 0 bases short, with 10 bases between. The CDR3 runs 14 residues. Germline CDR1 reads MGHRA; CDR2 reads YSYEKL. The CDR3 spells CASSPGRSSYEQYF. The CDR3 DNA follows: TGCGCCAGCAGCCCCGGACGGAGCTCCTACGAGCAGTACTTC.

The genes are TRBV19 and TRBJ2-1, with TRBD2 matching over 16 bases. In germline, CDR1 is LNHDA, CDR2 SQIVND (reference sequence). Trimming cost V 6 bases and J 0 bases; bases outside gene matches: 2. CDR3 length: 17 amino acids. Written as DNA, the CDR3 is TGTGCCAGTAGGGGACTAGCGGGAGGGAGCTCCTACAATGAGCAGTTCTTC. Translating gives CASRGLAGGSSYNEQFF.

The chain recombines TRBV9 with TRBJ2-7; D assignment may be TRBD1 or TRBD2 (5 bases each). V was clipped by 7 bases and J by 0 bases, with 8 bases between them. Germline CDR1 and CDR2: SGDLS and YYNGEE. This CDR3 spans 12 amino acids. CDR3 nucleotides: TGTGCCAGCGGGGGTCCCTCCTACGAGCAGTACTTC. Its protein product is CASGGPSYEQYF.

Only one count was recorded for this clone. J is TRBJ2-1 and V is TRBV14, with a possible D match to TRBD2 (5 bases). This CDR3 comprises 11 residues. Trimming left V 1 base short and J 12 bases short, with 7 bases between. Germline CDR1 and CDR2: SGHDN and FVKESK. CDR3 protein: CASSQGRGQFF. The CDR3 bases are TGTGCCAGCAGCCAAGGACGGGGGCAGTTCTTC.

The chain links TRBV28 to TRBJ2-7, with 8 positions matching TRBD2. V lost 6 bases, J lost 2 bases, and 3 bases stayed unmatched. The V gene's germline CDR1 is MDHEN and CDR2 SYDVKM. This CDR3 comprises 13 residues. The CDR3 here is CASRLAGAYEQYF. The DNA for the CDR3 is TGTGCCAGCAGGCTAGCGGGTGCCTACGAGCAGTACTTC.

The chain links TRBV7-9 to TRBJ2-1; D gene uncertain. V was cut by 5 bases and J by 0 bases, with 17 bases left in between. The CDR3 is 17 amino acids. Germline CDR1 and CDR2: SEHNR and FQNEAQ (reference sequence). CDR3 region: CASSPPPRLSSYNEQFF. The CDR3, as DNA: TGTGCCAGCAGCCCGCCCCCGAGGTTGAGCTCCTACAATGAGCAGTTCTTC.